What follows are 10 T cell receptor beta chains derived from one specimen sequenced in a study of vaccination effects on CD4 cells after COVID-19. Antigens for these TCRs are unknown. Using immunoSEQ multiplex PCR, the repertoire was profiled, and TCRdb retains in-frame clones only, with some absent. In the table there are 50,000 to 70,000 clones, about 69% of which are singletons. Between days 9 and 11 of culture, CD4+ T cells were separated out. Material: CD4+ T cells from PBMCs cultured without peptide, obtained before COVID-19 vaccination. Source of these receptors: a human donor who had a prior SARS-CoV-2 infection.

Written as DNA, the CDR3 is TGTGCCAGCACCCGAGAGGCTAGCGGGGTTTCCTACAATGAGCAGTTCTTC. It codes for CASTREASGVSYNEQFF. The chain couples TRBV2 to TRBJ2-1; the match to TRBD2 covers 9 bases. The CDR3 length is 17 residues. J lost 1 base, V lost 7 bases, and 11 bases had no gene match. The V gene's germline CDR1 is SNHLY and CDR2 FYNNEI.

Only a few counts were recorded for this clone. V and J are TRBV5-6 and TRBJ1-2; no reliable D call. The CDR3 runs 13 residues. Germline lookup yields CDR1 SGHDT and CDR2 YYEEEE. Trimming pared 4 bases from V and 0 bases from J, leaving 7 bases between. The CDR3 DNA sequence: TGTGCCAGCAGCACCACCCCTAACTATGGCTACACCTTC. Its translation is CASSTTPNYGYTF.

This clone turned up a few times. The J gene is TRBJ1-1, the V gene TRBV11-2, with D possibly TRBD1 on 6 matching bases. The V gene lost 4 bases and the J gene lost 8 bases, with 11 bases spanning the gap. This CDR3 comprises 12 residues. The germline CDR1 and CDR2 sequences are SGHAT and FQNNGV. The CDR3 region is CASSSTGVEAFF. In DNA form, the CDR3 reads TGTGCCAGCAGCTCGACAGGTGTCGAAGCTTTCTTT.

This chain joins TRBV23-1 and TRBJ1-4, with unresolved D. TRBV23-1 belongs to the ORF category, with a function that is uncertain. The V gene lost 3 bases and the J gene lost 0 bases, with 5 bases spanning the gap. The CDR3 spans 14 residues. The CDR3 DNA sequence: TGCGCCAGCAGTCAGGACCCAACTAATGAAAAACTGTTTTTT. It codes for CASSQDPTNEKLFF.

This clone occurred once. J is TRBJ2-5 and V is TRBV6-4, with TRBD2 matching 9 bases. Germline trimming cut 11 bases from V and 4 bases from J; bases unmatched to any gene: 5. There are 12 residues in the CDR3. The germline gives CDR1 MRHNA, CDR2 SNTAGT. For the CDR3, the DNA is TGTGCCGAGCGGGGGGCGCGAGAGACCCAGTACTTC. Translating it yields CAERGARETQYF.

The chain links TRBV4-2 to TRBJ1-5; 8 bases map to TRBD1. Unmatched junction bases numbered 5, after V lost 4 bases and J lost 3 bases. There are 15 residues in the CDR3. Germline assignment: CDR1 LGHNA and CDR2 YNFKEQ. CDR3 sequence (DNA): TGTGCCAGCAGCCCAGCGGACAGGGACAATCAGCCCCAGCATTTT. Amino acid sequence: CASSPADRDNQPQHF.

CDR3 protein: CASSSLAGVLGEQFF. The CDR3 DNA reads TGTGCCAGCAGCTCACTAGCGGGGGTCTTGGGCGAGCAGTTCTTC. The chain recombines TRBV11-2 with TRBJ2-1; 11 positions match TRBD2. Germline CDR1 SGHAT, CDR2 FQNNGV. V lost 4 bases to trimming and J lost 10 bases; unmatched junction nucleotides: 9. The CDR3 loop spans 15 amino acids.

The chain links TRBV4-2 to TRBJ2-5; TRBD2 agrees at 7 bases. From germline, CDR1 is LGHNA and CDR2 YNFKEQ. This CDR3 region has 12 residues. V lost 4 bases to trimming and J lost 9 bases; unmatched junction nucleotides: 5. CDR3: CASSPARGAQYF. DNA for the CDR3: TGTGCCAGCAGCCCCGCCCGGGGGGCCCAGTACTTC.

V gene TRBV6-2 or TRBV6-3 combines with J gene TRBJ2-7, with D hard to call. V dropped 4 bases and J dropped 0 bases, with 4 bases sitting between them. The CDR3 has 12 amino acids. The germline gives CDR1 MNHEY, CDR2 SVGEGT. The chain's CDR3 is CASSSDSYEQYF. CDR3 DNA: TGTGCCAGCAGTTCCGACTCCTACGAGCAGTACTTC.

This clone has a handful of counts. This CDR3 is CASSRSRETQYF. The CDR3 nucleotides read TGCGCCAGCAGCCGGTCTAGGGAGACCCAGTACTTC. This chain connects TRBV5-1 to TRBJ2-5, with D uncertain. V was shortened by 4 bases and J by 5 bases, with 9 bases between the two germline ends. The CDR3 loop spans 12 amino acids. Germline V lookup: CDR1 SGHRS, CDR2 YFSETQ.